Each of the 26 T cell receptor beta chains below was sequenced from the same sample in a study of T cells in Graves' hyperthyroidism and ophthalmopathy. TCR beta CDR3 region amplification was performed from RNA transcripts. The TCR CDR3 was amplified in a first-round RT-PCR using the HTBI primer set. One entry per CDR3 protein, called by TCRdb with MiXCR from the multiplex PCR reads. The table has under 350,000 distinct CDR3 sequences, roughly a fifth seen once. Material: blood. These receptor sequences come from a woman aged 45-60 years with Graves' hyperthyroidism.

In this sample, this clonotype turned up a few times. The chain carries TRBV28 and TRBJ2-6, with D possibly TRBD1 on 5 matching bases. Germline CDR1 is MDHEN and CDR2 is SYDVKM. The CDR3 length is 14 residues. Between the trimmed V and J ends, which lost 7 bases and 0 bases, there was a span of 7 bases. The CDR3 loop reads CASTGHSGANVLTF. The DNA for the CDR3 is TGTGCCAGCACAGGGCACTCTGGGGCCAACGTCCTGACTTTC.

The chain carries TRBV7-2 and TRBJ2-5, with 10 positions matching TRBD2. Germline V gene sequence: CDR1 SGHTA, CDR2 FQGNSA. With 0 bases clipped from V and 4 bases from J, the junction kept 5 bases outside the gene matches. This CDR3 has 16 residues. The CDR3 DNA follows: TGTGCCAGCAGCTTAGCTCTAGCGGGAGATAGAGAGACCCAGTACTTC. It is translated as CASSLALAGDRETQYF.

The chain recombines TRBV7-2 with TRBJ1-4, with TRBD1 matching 8 bases. The CDR3 is 15 amino acids. The V gene's germline CDR1 is SGHTA and CDR2 FQGNSA. With 5 bases clipped from V and 7 bases from J, the junction kept 9 bases outside the gene matches. This chain's CDR3 is CASSTRQGLGEKLFF. Written as DNA, the CDR3 is TGTGCCAGCAGCACCCGACAGGGGTTGGGTGAAAAACTGTTTTTT.

A word on this clonotype: The DNA is omitted, as the CDR3 cannot be located on it reliably, and the CDR3 follows TCRdb's listing. V is TRBV19 and J is TRBJ1-2; TRBD1 is taken as the D call from the table, unchecked against the DNA. CDR1 LNHDA and CDR2 SQIVND come from the germline V gene (reference sequence). Including both end residues, the CDR3 is 17 amino acids long. The CDR3 sequence: CASSISGGLHFGYGYTF.

This clonotype was detected ten times or more. The CDR3 protein is CASSKGILNTGELFF. In nucleotides, the CDR3 is TGTGCCAGCAGCAAGGGTATTTTGAACACCGGGGAGCTGTTTTTT. J is TRBJ2-2 and V is TRBV7-3; D remains unclear. Germline CDR1 is SGHTA and CDR2 is FQGTGA. V was clipped by 5 bases and J by 1 base, with 11 bases between them. CDR3 length: 15 residues.

This clonotype came up many times. CDR3 DNA sequence: TGTGCCACGACGGGACAGAAGAACACTGAAGCTTTCTTT. Translated, it gives CATTGQKNTEAFF. This rearrangement joins TRBV10-3 to TRBJ1-1; 7 positions match TRBD1. Trimming took 10 bases from V and 1 from J; bases not matched to a gene: 6. The length of the CDR3 is 13 residues. Per the germline V gene, CDR1 is ENHRY and CDR2 is SYGVKD.

The rearrangement joins TRBV29-1 to TRBJ2-1; 10 bases map to TRBD2. This CDR3 is 16 amino acids long. Germline lookup yields CDR1 SQVTM and CDR2 ANQGSEA. V dropped 4 bases and J dropped 3; count of bases not matched to a gene: 9. The CDR3 region is CSVGALAGGRYNEQFF. CDR3 nucleotides: TGCAGCGTTGGCGCCTTAGCGGGAGGCCGCTACAATGAGCAGTTCTTC.

The V and J genes are TRBV19 and TRBJ2-2; D is perhaps TRBD2 (6 bases). Germline CDR1 and CDR2: LNHDA and SQIVND (reference sequence). The CDR3 contains 15 residues. The V and J ends lost 3 bases and 1 base respectively, with 9 bases between them. CDR3 in amino acids: CASSIKAGNTGELFF. CDR3 bases: TGTGCCAGTAGTATCAAAGCGGGGAACACCGGGGAGCTGTTTTTT.

There are a few counts of this clonotype. Since a much larger clone is just one base distant, this may be a read error. The chain couples TRBV6-1 to TRBJ2-5; 11 nucleotides line up with TRBD2. The CDR3 runs to 16 residues. Germline CDR1 and CDR2: MNHNS and SASEGT. This chain's CDR3 is CDSSPLAGGYQETQYF. Written as DNA, the CDR3 is TGTGACAGCAGTCCCCTAGCGGGAGGCTACCAAGAGACCCAGTACTTC.

The rearrangement uses TRBV12-3 or TRBV12-4 and TRBJ2-6, with D perhaps matching TRBD1 or TRBD2 (5 bases each). Trimming took off 3 bases at V and 0 bases at J, with 15 bases between the two ends. CDR3 size: 18 residues. CDR3 sequence (DNA): TGTGCCAGCAGTTTTTCGGGGCACCACCTCTCTGGGGCCAACGTCCTGACTTTC. Protein product: CASSFSGHHLSGANVLTF.

The chain combines TRBV12-3 or TRBV12-4 with TRBJ2-1; D is possibly TRBD1 (5 bases). This CDR3 is built from 16 residues. Trimming left V 4 bases short and J 0 bases short, with 13 bases between. The CDR3 sequence is CASSSDRQSSYNEQFF. In DNA form, the CDR3 reads TGTGCCAGCAGTTCCGACCGACAGAGCTCCTACAATGAGCAGTTCTTC.

The chain links TRBV20-1 to TRBJ1-2, with TRBD1 matching over 7 bases. The CDR3 is 13 amino acids. Trimming at V came to 4 bases and at J to 6 bases, leaving 8 bases not matched to a gene. The germline CDR1 and CDR2 sequences are DFQATT and SNEGSKA (reference sequence). The CDR3 DNA is TGCAGTGCTATCCCAGACAGGGTCGATGGCTACACCTTC. Amino acids: CSAIPDRVDGYTF.

In its sample, this clonotype was seen many times. The J gene is TRBJ2-7, the V gene TRBV20-1, with D possibly being TRBD1 (5 bases). Germline V lookup: CDR1 DFQATT, CDR2 SNEGSKA (reference sequence). The CDR3 runs to 14 residues. V was trimmed by 4 bases and J by 6 bases, leaving 19 bases between them. CDR3 in DNA: TGCAGTGCTATCGGCAGACCTTTTAGGGGCGAGCAGTACTTC. Protein: CSAIGRPFRGEQYF.

This clonotype was counted at least ten times. The chain has TRBV30 and TRBJ1-5; TRBD1 might be the D (5 bases). This CDR3 region has 14 residues. Trimming left V 0 bases short and J 6 bases short, with 12 bases between. The germline V gene has CDR1 GTSNPN and CDR2 SVGIG (reference sequence). CDR3 region: CAWSVRGVGQPQHF. As DNA, the CDR3 is TGTGCCTGGAGTGTACGAGGGGTGGGTCAGCCCCAGCATTTT.

About this clonotype: A much larger clone differs by one base, so this may be a read error. V usage is TRBV7-2 and J usage is TRBJ2-6, with 7 positions matching TRBD1. The CDR3 runs 15 residues. CDR1 SGHTA and CDR2 FQGNSA come from the germline V gene. The ends lost 5 bases at V and 6 bases at J; junction bases unmatched: 7. The CDR3 here is CASSPGTVEANVLTF. DNA for the CDR3: TGTGCCAGCAGCCCAGGGACAGTTGAGGCCAACGTCCTGACTTTC. Filled out from reference TRBV7-2 and TRBJ2-6, the complete variable domain reads GAGVSQSPSNKVTEKGKDVELRCDPISGHTALYWYRQSLGQGLEFLIYFQGNSAPDKSGLPSDRFSAERTGGSVSTLTIQRTQQEDSAVYLCASSPGTVEANVLTFGAGSRLTVL.

Points on this clonotype: A much more abundant neighbour one base away suggests this may be a read error. The chain joins TRBV15 to TRBJ2-2; 10 bases line up with TRBD1. J lost 7 bases, V lost 1 base, and 6 bases had no gene match. This CDR3 has 16 amino acids. The germline CDR1 and CDR2 sequences are LNHNV and YYDKDF (reference sequence). CDR3 sequence: CATSRVGTGAGGELFF. In DNA form, the CDR3 reads TGTGCCACCAGCAGAGTCGGGACAGGGGCGGGCGGGGAGCTGTTTTTT.

The sample holds many counts of this clonotype. The chain recombines TRBV20-1 with TRBJ1-2, with D perhaps matching TRBD1 (5 bases). This CDR3 contains 14 residues. V was shortened by 0 bases and J by 5 bases, with 13 bases between the two germline ends. CDR1 DFQATT and CDR2 SNEGSKA come from the germline V gene (reference sequence). The CDR3 DNA reads TGCAGTGCTAGAGAGGACGGGACCTTATATGGCTACACCTTC. Amino acid sequence: CSAREDGTLYGYTF.

This clonotype was recorded many times. DNA for the CDR3: TGTGCCAGCAGTTACCAAATACTAGGGGGCTGGGAAAAACTGTTTTTT. This translates into CASSYQILGGWEKLFF. The chain recombines TRBV6-5 with TRBJ1-4; 7 bases agree with TRBD1. Germline V gives CDR1 MNHEY, CDR2 SVGAGI. There are 16 residues in the CDR3. J was trimmed by 8 bases and V by 2 bases; bases with no gene match: 11.

This chain's CDR3 is CASSYLRGLADSGANVLTF. CDR3 coding DNA: TGTGCCAGCAGTTACTTACGGGGACTGGCGGACTCTGGGGCCAACGTCCTGACTTTC. The V call is TRBV6-2 or TRBV6-3, the J call TRBJ2-6, with a possible D match to TRBD2 (6 bases). The CDR3 loop spans 19 amino acids. CDR1 is MNHEY, CDR2 SVGEGT, per germline. V lost 1 base to trimming and J lost 0 bases, with 16 bases between them.

This clonotype was recorded at least ten times. This rearrangement joins TRBV20-1 to TRBJ1-5, with 8 bases that match TRBD1. The CDR3 spans 15 residues. Germline trimming cut 6 bases from V and 4 bases from J; bases unmatched to any gene: 11. Germline lookup yields CDR1 DFQATT and CDR2 SNEGSKA (reference sequence). The CDR3 DNA sequence: TGCAGTGCCGTGGAAGGACAGGGACTAAATCAGCCCCAGCATTTT. As protein: CSAVEGQGLNQPQHF.

This clonotype has a count of ten or more. The chain uses TRBV30 and TRBJ2-1; D might be TRBD1 or TRBD2, each matching 5 bases. The V gene's germline CDR1 is GTSNPN and CDR2 SVGIG (reference sequence). This CDR3 contains 15 residues. V lost 0 bases to trimming and J lost 6 bases, with 15 bases between them. The CDR3 sequence: CAWSVRGRVGNEQFF. Here the CDR3 DNA reads TGTGCCTGGAGTGTACGGGGCAGGGTTGGCAATGAGCAGTTCTTC.

This clonotype has at least ten counts. This chain uses TRBV6-1 with TRBJ2-7, with D perhaps matching TRBD2 (7 bases). V was pared by 0 bases and J by 5 bases, with 14 bases between. The germline gives CDR1 MNHNS, CDR2 SASEGT. This CDR3 has 15 residues. The CDR3 sequence is CASSEAGGGFHEQYF. For the CDR3, the DNA is TGTGCCAGCAGTGAAGCGGGAGGGGGGTTTCACGAGCAGTACTTC.

In its sample, this clonotype was seen many times. This chain links TRBV5-1 with TRBJ2-3, with 8 positions matching TRBD1. V lost 7 bases, J lost 3 bases, and 7 bases stayed unmatched. The CDR3 loop spans 14 amino acids. Germline CDR1 is SGHRS and CDR2 is YFSETQ. The CDR3, as DNA: TGCGCCAGCCGTAGGACAGGGATAACAGATACGCAGTATTTT. Residues: CASRRTGITDTQYF.

This clonotype was picked up many times. CDR3 DNA sequence: TGTGCCAGCAGCTCTGGACAGGGGGCGTCCTACGAGCAGTACTTC. It is translated as CASSSGQGASYEQYF. The chain employs TRBV9 and TRBJ2-7; 11 bases are a match to TRBD1. The CDR3 sequence is 15 residues long. Germline V CDR1 and CDR2: SGDLS, YYNGEE. The V gene end was trimmed by 4 bases and the J gene end by 1 base; junction bases not matched to a gene: 4.

This clonotype was seen repeatedly, ten times or more. The chain employs TRBV5-5 and TRBJ2-7, with D perhaps assigned TRBD1 or TRBD2 (5 bases each). The germline V gene encodes CDR1 SGHKS and CDR2 YYEKEE (reference sequence). Trimming left V 7 bases short and J 0 bases short, with 17 bases between. The CDR3 has 15 amino acids. CDR3: CASLWGPMSSYEQYF. The CDR3 DNA reads as TGTGCCAGCCTATGGGGACCGATGAGCTCCTACGAGCAGTACTTC. Full variable domain (outside the CDR3, taken from reference TRBV5-5 and TRBJ2-7): DAGVTQSPTHLIKTRGQQVTLRCSPISGHKSVSWYQQVLGQGPQFIFQYYEKEERGRGNFPDRFSARQFPNYSSELNVNALLLGDSALYLCASLWGPMSSYEQYFGPGTRLTVT.

The genes are TRBV27 and TRBJ2-1, with no clear D. CDR1 is MNHEY, CDR2 SMNVEV, per germline (reference sequence). This CDR3 comprises 11 residues. V dropped 5 bases and J dropped 7 bases, with 6 bases sitting between them. CDR3 bases: TGTGCCAGCAGTACTCAGAATGAGCAGTTCTTC. This codes for CASSTQNEQFF.